Below are 22 T cell receptor beta chains sequenced from a single sample in a study of blood T cell repertoires in COVID-19. Measured with immunoSEQ multiplex PCR; TCRdb has only the in-frame clones, and not every one. Of 350,000 to 400,000 clones in the sample, 80% to 90% were seen once. Sequencing was carried out using peripheral blood. The receptors derive from a woman in her twenties or thirties with COVID-19, enrolled during active disease.

The genes are TRBV11-2 and TRBJ2-7; D perhaps matches TRBD1 (5 bases). The germline V gene has CDR1 SGHAT and CDR2 FQNNGV. The CDR3 spans 15 residues. With 3 bases removed from V and 10 bases from J, the gap between germline ends came to 22 bases. The CDR3 nucleotides read TGTGCCAGCAGCTTCTTTCTGGACACAGGAAGCGATCAGTACTTC. Protein product: CASSFFLDTGSDQYF.

The V gene is TRBV11-2, the J gene TRBJ1-3; TRBD1 aligns across 8 bases. In germline, CDR1 is SGHAT, CDR2 FQNNGV. V was clipped by 5 bases and J by 0 bases; unmatched bases: 12. This CDR3 contains 18 residues. The CDR3 protein is CASSQRSGGPISGNTIYF. The CDR3 region has the DNA TGTGCCAGCAGCCAAAGGTCAGGGGGCCCCATCTCTGGAAACACCATATATTTT.

This rearrangement joins TRBV13 to TRBJ2-2; 7 bases match TRBD2. V was clipped by 0 bases and J by 5 bases; unmatched bases: 6. The CDR3 extends over 16 amino acids. Germline CDR1 PRHDT, CDR2 FYEKMQ (reference sequence). CDR3 residues: CASSLGSQGGTGELFF. The CDR3 coding sequence is TGTGCCAGCAGCTTAGGCAGTCAGGGAGGGACCGGGGAGCTGTTTTTT.

V and J are TRBV5-6 and TRBJ1-2; maybe TRBD1 (5 bases). This CDR3 spans 14 amino acids. The germline CDR1 and CDR2 sequences are SGHDT and YYEEEE. The V end lost 2 bases, the J end lost 4 bases, and 12 bases lay between the germline ends. CDR3 sequence reads: CASSFRQLSYGYTF. CDR3 nucleotides: TGTGCCAGCAGCTTCCGACAGCTTTCCTATGGCTACACCTTC.

This chain links TRBV9 with TRBJ2-2; 8 bases are shared with TRBD2. V gave up 3 bases and J gave up 4 bases; unmatched junction bases: 8. This CDR3 is built from 16 residues. The germline V gene has CDR1 SGDLS and CDR2 YYNGEE. As DNA, the CDR3 is TGTGCCAGCAGCGAACTTAGCGGGACCACCACCGGGGAGCTGTTTTTT. Its translation is CASSELSGTTTGELFF.

CDR3 region: CASSPPGHLSYNEQFF. The DNA of the CDR3 is TGTGCCAGCAGCCCCCCGGGACATCTCTCCTACAATGAGCAGTTCTTC. J is TRBJ2-1 and V is TRBV13, with D perhaps matching TRBD1 (6 bases). The CDR3 covers 16 residues. The V end was cut by 5 bases, the J end by 0 bases, with 14 bases between. Germline CDR1 reads PRHDT; CDR2 reads FYEKMQ (reference sequence).

The chain carries TRBV10-1 and TRBJ2-3, with D perhaps matching TRBD1 (6 bases). Germline-derived CDR1 and CDR2 are WNHNN and SYGVQD (reference sequence). Deletions cut 2 bases from V and 1 base from J, with 13 bases between. This CDR3 is 16 amino acids long. The CDR3 nucleotides read TGCGCCAGCAGTGAGACACACCCAGGGGGCACAGATACGCAGTATTTT. Its translation: CASSETHPGGTDTQYF.

The V and J genes are TRBV11-3 and TRBJ2-5, with 8 bases aligning to TRBD2. CDR3 length: 15 amino acids. The germline V gene encodes CDR1 SGHNT and CDR2 YENEEA. The V and J ends lost 2 bases and 5 bases, in that order; junction bases with no gene match: 7. This chain's CDR3 is CASSLSGSAWETQYF. DNA of the CDR3: TGTGCCAGCAGCTTAAGCGGGAGTGCGTGGGAGACCCAGTACTTC.

The V and J genes are TRBV6-5 and TRBJ2-3; 12 positions agree with TRBD2. The trim removed 3 bases at V and 5 bases at J, leaving 3 bases unmatched. This CDR3 is 15 amino acids long. Per the germline V gene, CDR1 is MNHEY and CDR2 is SVGAGI. CDR3 sequence reads: CASSYTTSGRDTQYF. In DNA form, the CDR3 reads TGTGCCAGCAGTTATACGACTAGCGGGAGAGATACGCAGTATTTT.

The chain links TRBV11-3 to TRBJ2-1; the match to TRBD2 covers 16 bases. V lost 4 bases to trimming and J lost 0 bases; unmatched junction nucleotides: 3. The CDR3 sequence is 18 residues long. Germline CDR1 SGHNT, CDR2 YENEEA. CDR3 DNA: TGTGCCAGCAGCTGGGGACTAGCGGGAGGGAACTCCTACAATGAGCAGTTCTTC. Its translation is CASSWGLAGGNSYNEQFF.

The rearrangement uses TRBV3-1 (or the pseudogene TRBV3-2) and TRBJ2-7, with D perhaps TRBD1 (5 bases). This CDR3 is 13 amino acids long. Germline V gives CDR1 LGHDT, CDR2 YNNKEL (reference sequence). V was pared by 3 bases and J by 2 bases, with 8 bases between. The CDR3 nucleotides are TGTGCCAGCAGCCACACAGGAACCTACGAGCAGTACTTC. Translating gives CASSHTGTYEQYF.

V is TRBV4-2 and J is TRBJ1-5, with D perhaps TRBD1 (5 bases). Germline CDR1 and CDR2: LGHNA and YNFKEQ. This CDR3 has 18 residues. V was trimmed by 0 bases and J by 3 bases, leaving 18 bases between them. The CDR3 DNA reads as TGTGCCAGCAGCCAAGATCGGGAGGGAATGGGGCACAATCAGCCCCAGCATTTT. The encoded protein is CASSQDREGMGHNQPQHF.

This sequence joins TRBV19 and TRBJ1-5, with a tentative D call TRBD1 (5 bases). Germline V lookup: CDR1 LNHDA, CDR2 SQIVND (reference sequence). The CDR3 contains 12 residues. CDR3 DNA: TGTCTTCATGGGGCCTGCAATCAGCCCCAGCATTTT. Its translation: CLHGACNQPQHF.

This chain joins TRBV28 and TRBJ2-1; TRBD2 is a possible D gene (5 bases). The CDR3 sequence is 16 residues long. The V and J ends lost 3 bases and 4 bases respectively, with 16 bases between them. The germline V gene has CDR1 MDHEN and CDR2 SYDVKM. The CDR3 region is CASSFAPGRGYNEQFF. The CDR3 DNA follows: TGTGCCAGCAGTTTTGCCCCGGGGAGAGGTTACAATGAGCAGTTCTTC.

The gene calls are TRBV7-9 and TRBJ2-7, with a tentative D call TRBD1 (6 bases). V was clipped by 4 bases and J by 7 bases, with 17 bases between them. CDR1 and CDR2 (germline): SEHNR, FQNEAQ (reference sequence). The CDR3 runs to 14 residues. The DNA of the CDR3 is TGTGCCAGCAGCTCCTCCGTGGGGGCAGGAGAGCAGTACTTC. Amino acids: CASSSSVGAGEQYF.

The chain carries TRBV9 and TRBJ1-1; the match to TRBD1 covers 8 bases. The germline V gene encodes CDR1 SGDLS and CDR2 YYNGEE. V shed 3 bases, J shed 4 bases, and the junction held 8 bases outside the gene matches. The CDR3 loop spans 15 amino acids. CDR3 DNA sequence: TGTGCCAGCAGCGCGACGACAGGGGAGGGCACTGAAGCTTTCTTT. This encodes CASSATTGEGTEAFF.

This chain links TRBV10-2 with TRBJ2-3; 7 bases map to TRBD1. V gave up 5 bases and J gave up 2 bases; unmatched junction bases: 13. The CDR3 is made up of 17 amino acids. Germline V gene sequence: CDR1 WSHSY, CDR2 SAAADI. This chain's CDR3 is CASSPREGTANTDTQYF. CDR3 coding DNA: TGCGCCAGCAGTCCCCGTGAGGGGACAGCCAACACAGATACGCAGTATTTT.

The chain carries TRBV7-2 and TRBJ2-2; weak D call: TRBD1 (5 bases). This CDR3 spans 15 amino acids. V gave up 0 bases and J gave up 5 bases, with 10 bases separating them. Germline V lookup: CDR1 SGHTA, CDR2 FQGNSA. The CDR3 DNA sequence: TGTGCCAGCAGCTTAGCGGGCAGGGTTACCGGGGAGCTGTTTTTT. Translating gives CASSLAGRVTGELFF.

J is TRBJ1-1 and V is TRBV4-2; D ambiguous. Germline values: CDR1 LGHNA, CDR2 YNFKEQ. The CDR3 loop spans 16 amino acids. The V end lost 1 base, the J end lost 1 base, and 13 bases lay between the germline ends. CDR3 nucleotides: TGTGCCAGCAGCCAAGGAGTCCCCCCCAAGAACACTGAAGCTTTCTTT. It specifies CASSQGVPPKNTEAFF.

V gene TRBV24-1 combines with J gene TRBJ1-5; 8 bases line up with TRBD1. There are 16 residues in the CDR3. From germline, CDR1 is KGHDR and CDR2 SFDVKD. V was pared by 4 bases and J by 0 bases, with 4 bases of the junction left unmatched. Here the CDR3 reads CATSDPGQDSNQPQHF. The DNA for the CDR3 is TGTGCCACCAGTGACCCGGGACAGGATAGCAATCAGCCCCAGCATTTT.

This sequence joins TRBV29-1 and TRBJ1-5; the D gene is possibly TRBD1 (6 bases). Per the germline V gene, CDR1 is SQVTM and CDR2 is ANQGSEA. CDR3 size: 13 residues. The germline V and J ends were trimmed by 4 bases and 3 bases, with 10 bases remaining between them. CDR3 sequence: CSVGQGNNQPQHF. The CDR3 DNA reads as TGCAGCGTTGGTCAGGGGAACAATCAGCCCCAGCATTTT.

The chain couples TRBV18 to TRBJ2-3, with D unclear. Between the trimmed V and J ends, which lost 2 bases and 2 bases, there was a span of 11 bases. CDR3 length equals 15 residues. Germline V CDR1 and CDR2: KGHSH, LQKENI. The CDR3 region has the DNA TGTGCCAGCTCACCATTTGGCTCCCCCACAGATACGCAGTATTTT. Residues: CASSPFGSPTDTQYF.